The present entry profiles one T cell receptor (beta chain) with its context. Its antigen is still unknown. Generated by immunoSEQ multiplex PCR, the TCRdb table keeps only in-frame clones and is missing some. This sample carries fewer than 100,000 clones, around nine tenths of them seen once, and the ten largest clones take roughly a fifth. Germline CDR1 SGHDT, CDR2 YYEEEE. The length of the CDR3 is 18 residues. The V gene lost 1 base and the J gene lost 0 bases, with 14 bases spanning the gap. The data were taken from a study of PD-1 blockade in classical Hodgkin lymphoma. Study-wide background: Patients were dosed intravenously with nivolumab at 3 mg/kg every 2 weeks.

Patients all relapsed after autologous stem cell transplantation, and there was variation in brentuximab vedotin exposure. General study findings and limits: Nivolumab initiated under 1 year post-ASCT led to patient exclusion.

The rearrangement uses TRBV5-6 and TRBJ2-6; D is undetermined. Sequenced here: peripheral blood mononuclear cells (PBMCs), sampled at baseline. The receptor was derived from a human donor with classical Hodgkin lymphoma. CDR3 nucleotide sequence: TGTGCCAGCAGCTTGCTGGCAGGTCCTAGCTCTGGGGCCAACGTCCTGACTTTC. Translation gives CASSLLAGPSSGANVLTF.